There are many counts of the clone carrying this TCR beta chain. The record originates from a study of human T cells and chemical hapten exposure. Trimming pared 1 base from V and 2 bases from J, leaving 9 bases between. The germline V gene has CDR1 SGHRS and CDR2 YFSETQ. The CDR3 covers 14 residues. TCRdb redid the calling of the RACE reads with MiXCR, one entry per CDR3 protein. The top ten clones hold around 6% of a sample with some 350,000 distinct CDR3 sequences, about 6.3% of them seen once. Time point meaning: patch test 2, 6 weeks after DPC sensitization. Treatment of the sample: therapeutic diphenylcyclopropenone sensitization with weekly scalp DPC.

This clonotype was sampled from a woman in her late teens or twenties with alopecia areata. Some clones in this sample may be carry-over from other donors' samples. The chain employs TRBV5-1 and TRBJ2-5, with D perhaps matching TRBD2 (6 bases). This specimen was whole blood, taken in connection with sensitization to the hapten diphenylcyclopropenone (DPC). The DNA for the CDR3 is TGCGCCAGCAGCTTGCGGGACTCTCAAGAGACCCAGTACTTC. It is translated as CASSLRDSQETQYF.